A single TCR beta chain is shown here with its context. Antigen unknown. The time point denotes: healthy volunteer bleed at 2 weeks. The starting material, unfractionated whole blood, was used for total RNA extraction. This entry comes from a study of human T cells and chemical hapten exposure. The CDR3 extends over 14 amino acids. Trimming cost V 10 bases and J 4 bases, with 16 bases left between them. Germline V lookup: CDR1 MDHEN, CDR2 SYDVKM. Broader study findings: TCRs above 1 in 1000 frequency did not change with DPC sensitization.

The library attached unique molecular identifiers to individual cDNA molecules. TCRdb itself ran the RACE reads through MiXCR, one entry per CDR3 protein. In the table there are about 41,000 distinct CDR3 sequences, nearly 4.5% of which are singletons. The clonotype comes from a human donor in good health. Some clones in this sample may be carry-over from other donors' samples. The sample taken for sequencing was whole blood. The rearrangement joins TRBV28 to TRBJ1-4; TRBD1 might be the D (6 bases). Here the CDR3 DNA reads TGTGCCACAGGGGCATGGCAAAATAATGAAAAACTGTTTTTT. Its protein is CATGAWQNNEKLFF. The complete variable domain, with remaining parts taken from reference TRBV28 and TRBJ1-4, reads DVKVTQSSRYLVKRTGEKVFLECVQDMDHENMFWYRQDPGLGLRLIYFSYDVKMKEKGDIPEGYSVSREKKERFSLILESASTNQTSMYLCATGAWQNNEKLFFGSGTQLSVL.